The entry that follows covers one TCR beta chain sequence. This clonotype was picked up a small number of times. Its antigen is unknown. No quality values exist for individual bases; no much larger clone is one base distant. Amplification of TCR beta CDR3 regions was carried out from RNA transcripts. For the first round of RT-PCR on the TCR CDR3, the HTBI primer set was used together with the Qiagen OneStep RT-PCR kit. A second multiplex PCR round built the libraries, followed by size selection and purification. Libraries were sequenced paired-end with 100 bp reads on an Illumina HiSeq2000. The original methods were these. SOAPnuke was used to process the raw data, with reads discarded if the reads contained adapters or uncalled bases, had a mean Phred below 15, or lacked an exact constant-primer or identifier match. High-quality paired reads were merged with COPE v1.2.5, and unique nucleotide sequences were defined as clonotypes. MiTCR v1.1 was used to align the clonotypes against IMGT TRBV, TRBD and TRBJ reference segments. Only V-J combinations with frequency above 0.0001, covering 99% to 99.2% of repertoires, were analysed. A TCS score was defined as the ratio of F50 (clonal expansion) to E x V (chaos), with BLOSUM62-based TCRdist applied between CDR3 peptides within each V-J. Welch's t-statistics and random forest reduced approximately 520 V-J features to 13, which were used in a naive Bayes classifier (R e1071). Through fastp at Q25 and MiXCR, TCRdb rebuilt clones from the public reads, retaining in-frame beta chains. Duplicate CDR3 protein sequences are folded into a single record with the most common DNA and genes. Clone size and V and J calls follow TCRdb, not the original study. The sample table lists some 620,000 distinct CDR3 sequences, about 16% of them with a count of one. The top ten hold around 4% of the sample.

V ends up 4 bases short and J 6 bases short, with an unmatched junction base count of 12. Spanning cysteine to phenylalanine, the CDR3 consists of 18 amino acids. Only the CDR3 DNA is retained, 54 bases long and in frame from the first base. Graves' hyperthyroidism was defined as stable when no progression to ophthalmopathy occurred over 18 months of follow-up. Hyperthyroidism patients were newly diagnosed, had a disease duration of under 2 months, and were aged 18 to 65 years. Exclusion was applied to patients with uncontrolled infections, other autoimmune diseases, pregnancy or lactation. Clinical symptoms, serum thyroxine and TRAb, thyroid ultrasound, and orbital computed tomography formed the basis for the diagnoses. PBMCs were separated from 8 to 10 ml of fresh peripheral blood using Ficoll-Paque density gradient centrifugation. Trizol reagent was used to extract total RNA, and RNA quality was then checked on an Agilent 2100 Bioanalyzer.

These data come from a study of T cells in Graves' hyperthyroidism and ophthalmopathy (dated by TCRdb to about 2019). Notes on the research overall: Peripheral blood samples were taken at the time of initial diagnosis, prior to any treatment. To identify distinguishing TCR V-J signatures, a discovery cohort of around 100 patients was used, comprising 43 with Graves' ophthalmopathy and around 57 with stable Graves' hyperthyroidism. Whether ophthalmopathy could be predicted prospectively was tested in an independent validation cohort made up of under 20 hyperthyroidism patients plus 17 patients who later progressed to ophthalmopathy. The 100 or so discovery patients were divided at random into training and test sets in a 7:3 ratio. Thyroid tissue and blood T-cell repertoires from about six Graves' hyperthyroidism patients were also compared in the study. After blood sampling, hyperthyroidism patients were treated with methimazole at a starting dose of 30 mg daily, and ophthalmopathy patients were treated with high-dose intravenous methylprednisolone. The paper describes TCR Vbeta CDR3 sequencing of more than 120 peripheral blood samples, made up of fewer than 50 ophthalmopathy patients, around 78 hyperthyroidism patients and 17 progressor patients. What the authors observed across the whole study: No statistical method was used to fix the sample size in advance, and group allocation was not hidden from the investigators. Most expanded thyroid clonotypes (frequency above 0.001) were also found in blood, which suggests that blood repertoires may mirror thyroid immune responses. In validation, the model predicted progression to ophthalmopathy a median of roughly six months before onset, with approximately 70% sensitivity and 72.22% specificity. Ophthalmopathy was separated from stable hyperthyroidism by a 13 V-J signature model, with about 88% sensitivity and around 81% specificity obtained in cross-validation and 80%/75% obtained in testing.

Recombination joined TRBV12-3 or TRBV12-4 with TRBJ2-1; 13 central bases correspond to TRBD2. The source material was blood. The clonotype originates from a woman in her 30s with Graves' hyperthyroidism. The bases read TGTGCCAGCAGTTCAACACTAGCGGGAGGGGGGGGGATCAATGAGCAGTTCTTC. This is translated as CASSSTLAGGGGINEQFF.